The 18 T cell receptor beta chains listed next were all sequenced from one sample in a study of breast tumors, draining lymph nodes, adjacent tissues. TCRdb processed the multiplex PCR reads anew with MiXCR; each CDR3 protein has one entry. The sample contains 80,000 to 130,000 distinct CDR3 sequences, about 20% of which appear only once. The lymph nodes were axillary draining lymph nodes from breast cancer patients. Source material: axillary lymph node tissue. These TCRs come from a female donor with breast cancer. Some clones in this sample may be carry-over from other donors' samples.

Note on this clonotype: With a much larger clone just one base away, this may be a read error. No conserved phenylalanine or tryptophan ends this CDR3, so it is likely a read error. The rearrangement uses TRBV12-3 or TRBV12-4 and TRBJ2-3; D unclear. Trimming took off 2 bases at V and 0 bases at J, with 12 bases between the two ends. The CDR3 totals 16 residues. The DNA of the CDR3 is TGTGCCAGCAGTTTATTCCGGGCCACTAGCACAGATACGCAGTATCTT. Residues: CASSLFRATSTDTQYL.

This clonotype has a handful of counts. The chain couples TRBV2 to TRBJ2-2; D call uncertain. The CDR3 length is 15 residues. Germline loops: CDR1 SNHLY, CDR2 FYNNEI. Trimming cost V 2 bases and J 5 bases, with 12 bases left between them. In DNA form, the CDR3 reads TGTGCCAGCAGTGAAAGTACTCCTATTACCGGGGAGCTGTTTTTT. This gives the protein CASSESTPITGELFF.

This clonotype was seen repeatedly, ten times or more. This sequence joins TRBV6-5 and TRBJ2-7; 8 bases match TRBD1. CDR3 length: 14 amino acids. Trimming cost V 4 bases and J 2 bases; bases outside gene matches: 4. Germline V gene data show CDR1 as MNHEY and CDR2 as SVGAGI. The CDR3 reads CASSSRQGTYEQYF. DNA for the CDR3: TGTGCCAGCAGTTCTAGACAGGGGACCTACGAGCAGTACTTC.

The chain is built from TRBV18 and TRBJ2-7; 7 nucleotides align to TRBD2. This CDR3 is built from 14 residues. The V gene end was trimmed by 1 base and the J gene end by 4 bases; junction bases not matched to a gene: 4. Germline V gene data show CDR1 as KGHSH and CDR2 as LQKENI. CDR3: CASSPQRGPYEQYF. The DNA for the CDR3 is TGTGCCAGCTCACCACAGCGGGGCCCATACGAGCAGTACTTC. Full variable domain (missing parts from reference TRBV18 and TRBJ2-7): NAGVMQNPRHLVRRRGQEARLRCSPMKGHSHVYWYRQLPEEGLKFMVYLQKENIIDESGMPKERFSAEFPKEGPSILRIQQVVRGDSAAYFCASSPQRGPYEQYFGPGTRLTVT.

On this clonotype: One end of the junction fails to match germline, which may point to a read error. This chain links TRBV3-1 with TRBJ1-4; no clear D gene. Germline V gene sequence: CDR1 LGHDT, CDR2 YNNKEL (reference sequence). The CDR3 totals 11 residues. The CDR3 DNA is TGTGCCAGCAGCCAAGCGGCCCAGCTGCTTTTT. It yields the protein CASSQAAQLLF.

At least ten counts were recorded for this clonotype. This chain joins TRBV20-1 and TRBJ2-5; possibly TRBD2 for D (6 bases). V dropped 7 bases and J dropped 2 bases, with 11 bases sitting between them. The CDR3 totals 12 residues. Per the germline V gene, CDR1 is DFQATT and CDR2 is SNEGSKA (reference sequence). Here the CDR3 DNA reads TGCAGTGTTGCGGGGAAACAAGAGACCCAGTACTTC. Protein sequence: CSVAGKQETQYF.

The sample holds one count of this clonotype. The V call is TRBV6-2 or TRBV6-3, the J call TRBJ2-7; 10 positions match TRBD2. Trimming took 2 bases from V and 5 from J; bases not matched to a gene: 0. The CDR3 totals 13 residues. From germline, CDR1 is MNHEY and CDR2 SVGEGT. The DNA for the CDR3 is TGTGCCAGCAGTTACCTAGCGGGAGACGAGCAGTACTTC. It yields the protein CASSYLAGDEQYF.

About this clonotype itself: A read error is possible here, since a much larger clone lies one base away. This CDR3 fails to terminate in the conserved phenylalanine or tryptophan, so it likely reflects a read error. V gene TRBV28 combines with J gene TRBJ2-7, with a possible D match to TRBD2 (5 bases). Trimming took 2 bases from V and 3 from J, leaving 8 bases between them. The CDR3 sequence is 13 residues long. Germline loops: CDR1 MDHEN, CDR2 SYDVKM. CDR3: CASSLTSLYEQYL. CDR3 coding DNA: TGTGCCAGCAGTTTAACTAGTCTCTACGAGCAGTACCTC.

J is TRBJ2-7 and V is TRBV18; TRBD1 matches at 10 bases. The CDR3 consists of 16 residues. V gave up 1 base and J gave up 6 bases; unmatched junction bases: 9. CDR1 is KGHSH and CDR2 is LQKENI in the germline V gene. This CDR3 is CASSPRLSGTGVEQYF. In DNA form, the CDR3 reads TGTGCCAGCTCACCACGGTTATCCGGGACAGGGGTCGAGCAGTACTTC.

There are many counts of this clonotype. The chain has TRBV5-1 and TRBJ2-3; 14 positions agree with TRBD2. The V and J ends lost 2 bases and 13 bases, in that order; junction bases with no gene match: 6. The V gene's germline CDR1 is SGHRS and CDR2 YFSETQ. The CDR3 has 14 residues. The CDR3 DNA is TGCGCCAGCAGCTTAGGGACTAGCGGGAGAGGGGAGTATTTT. This codes for CASSLGTSGRGEYF.

The rearrangement links TRBV12-3 or TRBV12-4 to TRBJ2-7; 9 nucleotides agree with TRBD2. With V trimmed by 3 bases and J by 3 bases, 6 bases remained unmatched. The CDR3 contains 15 residues. CDR3 DNA sequence: TGTGCCAGCAGTTTGGGCGGGGGGGCCTTCTACGAGCAGTACTTC. Translating gives CASSLGGGAFYEQYF.

This clonotype has a handful of counts. The genes are TRBV6-1 and TRBJ2-4, with D perhaps TRBD1 (6 bases). V lost 5 bases, J lost 4 bases, and 9 bases lay in between. Per germline, CDR1 MNHNS and CDR2 SASEGT. CDR3 size: 13 residues. The DNA of the CDR3 is TGTGCCAGCAGTCTCGACAGGAAAAACATTCAGTACTTC. Translated, it gives CASSLDRKNIQYF.

This clonotype has a count of ten or more. The chain employs TRBV19 and TRBJ1-5, with TRBD1 as a possible D gene (6 bases). The germline V gene has CDR1 LNHDA and CDR2 SQIVND (reference sequence). Deletions cut 4 bases from V and 0 bases from J, with 16 bases between. CDR3 size: 17 residues. The CDR3 sequence is CASSTPRGVSSNQPQHF. The CDR3 nucleotides are TGTGCCAGTAGTACCCCGAGGGGGGTTTCTAGCAATCAGCCCCAGCATTTT.

Many counts were recorded for this clonotype. This rearrangement joins TRBV2 to TRBJ1-2, with 7 bases lining up with TRBD1. The CDR3 is made up of 16 amino acids. CDR1 and CDR2 (germline): SNHLY, FYNNEI. With V trimmed by 5 bases and J by 4 bases, 13 bases remained unmatched. CDR3 in DNA: TGTGCCAGCAGTCCCGTCCGTACAGGGGACCTCTATGGCTACACCTTC. Translation: CASSPVRTGDLYGYTF.

This clonotype was seen at least ten times. V is TRBV12-3 or TRBV12-4 and J is TRBJ2-5, with a possible D match to TRBD1 (6 bases). The CDR3 is made up of 14 amino acids. Between the trimmed V and J ends, which lost 6 bases and 5 bases, there was a span of 16 bases. The CDR3 loop is CASSSTGSRETQYF. DNA for the CDR3: TGTGCCAGCAGCTCTACAGGGTCTCGGGAGACCCAGTACTTC.

As concerns this clonotype: This may be a read error: a much more frequent sequence differs by one nucleotide. The rearrangement uses TRBV15 and TRBJ1-5; TRBD1 is a possible D gene (5 bases). Germline values: CDR1 LNHNV, CDR2 YYDKDF (reference sequence). The CDR3 consists of 13 residues. In DNA form, the CDR3 reads TGTGCCACAGAACAGGAGATGAATCACCCCCAGCATTTT. It yields the protein CATEQEMNHPQHF.

This clonotype was found many times. The gene calls are TRBV4-1 and TRBJ2-3; D possibly corresponds to TRBD2 (7 bases). This CDR3 spans 13 amino acids. Germline CDR1 is MGHRA and CDR2 is YSYEKL. The V end lost 8 bases, the J end lost 4 bases, and 13 bases lay between the germline ends. CDR3 protein: CASGGAASDTQYF. The CDR3 DNA reads TGCGCCAGCGGGGGGGCCGCGTCAGATACGCAGTATTTT.

This clonotype was picked up a small number of times. The chain links TRBV6-2 or TRBV6-3 to TRBJ2-5; D not resolved. The CDR3 consists of 13 residues. Trimming removed 6 bases at V and 4 bases at J, with 12 bases between. Germline CDR1 is MNHEY and CDR2 is SVGEGT. For the CDR3, the DNA is TGTGCCAGCAGACCGGGCTCAGTAGAGACCCAGTACTTC. It is translated as CASRPGSVETQYF.